These 24 T cell receptor beta chains came from one sample sequenced in a study of blood T cells in healthy people across ages. Sample-barcoded 5' priming and a J-beta primer mix drove a second PCR of about 7 to 12 cycles. TCRdb reprocessed the 5' RACE reads via MiXCR and lists one record per CDR3 protein. This table holds approximately 1,700,000 distinct CDR3 sequences, around 40% found once. Sequencing input: blood. The source is a human donor in good health.

The gene calls are TRBV7-2 and TRBJ2-7; 8 bases match TRBD1. The ends lost 5 bases at V and 3 bases at J; junction bases unmatched: 9. The germline gives CDR1 SGHTA, CDR2 FQGNSA. This CDR3 contains 15 residues. Written as DNA, the CDR3 is TGTGCCAGCAGCCCAATACTACAGGGGGTCTACGAGCAGTACTTC. As protein: CASSPILQGVYEQYF. Full variable domain (missing parts from reference TRBV7-2 and TRBJ2-7): GAGVSQSPSNKVTEKGKDVELRCDPISGHTALYWYRQSLGQGLEFLIYFQGNSAPDKSGLPSDRFSAERTGGSVSTLTIQRTQQEDSAVYLCASSPILQGVYEQYFGPGTRLTVT.

This clonotype was seen a handful of times. V usage is TRBV5-5 and J usage is TRBJ2-7; D is possibly TRBD1 (6 bases). Germline CDR1 and CDR2: SGHKS and YYEKEE (reference sequence). Trimming left V 0 bases short and J 6 bases short, with 10 bases between. The CDR3 is 13 amino acids. This CDR3 is CASSLGPGAEQYF. DNA for the CDR3: TGTGCCAGCAGCTTGGGTCCAGGGGCCGAGCAGTACTTC.

A note on this clonotype: One end of the junction does not line up with germline, which may come from a read error. The gene calls are TRBV12-3 or TRBV12-4 and TRBJ2-3; D might be TRBD1 (6 bases). This CDR3 comprises 12 residues. The DNA of the CDR3 is TGTGCCAGCGAGGGGGAATCAGACACGCAGTATTTT. It codes for CASEGESDTQYF.

A few counts support this clonotype. The chain uses TRBV9 and TRBJ2-3, with D possibly TRBD2 on 7 matching bases. V was cut by 4 bases and J by 7 bases, with 19 bases left in between. The CDR3 runs 15 residues. The V gene's germline CDR1 is SGDLS and CDR2 YYNGEE. The CDR3 loop is CASSSSGDTLYTQYF. CDR3 bases: TGTGCCAGCAGCTCGAGCGGGGACACCCTATATACGCAGTATTTT.

The chain links TRBV5-1 to TRBJ2-7, with 8 bases identical to TRBD1. Losses at the gene ends were 5 bases for V and 4 bases for J; bases not matched to a gene: 8. Germline-derived CDR1 and CDR2 are SGHRS and YFSETQ. The CDR3 runs 14 residues. CDR3 DNA: TGCGCCAGCAGTCGGGACAGGACTCTTTACGAGCAGTACTTC. Protein: CASSRDRTLYEQYF.

This clonotype occurred a few times. The genes are TRBV2 and TRBJ2-5, with TRBD2 identical over 15 bases. CDR3 length equals 15 residues. Per the germline V gene, CDR1 is SNHLY and CDR2 is FYNNEI. V lost 5 bases to trimming and J lost 6 bases; unmatched junction nucleotides: 4. For the CDR3, the DNA is TGTGCCAGCAGTACCGGGACTAGCGGGGGGAAGACCCAGTACTTC. This codes for CASSTGTSGGKTQYF.

The chain combines TRBV7-2 with TRBJ1-2; D is possibly TRBD1 (6 bases). Germline V gives CDR1 SGHTA, CDR2 FQGNSA. Trimming removed 4 bases at V and 3 bases at J, with 15 bases between. CDR3 size: 15 residues. The CDR3: CASSSWPRGDYGYTF. The CDR3 DNA sequence: TGTGCCAGCAGCTCGTGGCCCAGGGGAGACTATGGCTACACCTTC.

There are a few counts of this clonotype. This sequence joins TRBV29-1 and TRBJ1-2; 8 bases line up with TRBD1. The CDR3 length is 13 residues. Trimming removed 4 bases from V and 4 bases from J; junction bases left unmatched: 5. Germline values: CDR1 SQVTM, CDR2 ANQGSEA. Here the CDR3 reads CSVATGGAYGYTF. DNA for the CDR3: TGCAGCGTTGCAACAGGGGGAGCCTATGGCTACACCTTC.

The V and J genes are TRBV12-3 or TRBV12-4 and TRBJ2-1, with D possibly being TRBD1 (6 bases). Trimming stripped 2 bases from V and 8 bases from J, with 13 bases between. The CDR3 has 14 residues. CDR3: CASSLKAGVHEQFF. The DNA for the CDR3 is TGTGCCAGCAGTTTAAAGGCAGGGGTCCATGAGCAGTTCTTC.

This clonotype was seen many times. V and J are TRBV5-1 and TRBJ2-7, with D unclear. Trimming removed 0 bases from V and 0 bases from J, with 7 bases in between. The CDR3 contains 14 residues. Germline V lookup: CDR1 SGHRS, CDR2 YFSETQ. The CDR3 nucleotides are TGCGCCAGCAGCTTGGACCGCGACTCCTACGAGCAGTACTTC. It codes for CASSLDRDSYEQYF.

A few counts support this clonotype. This sequence joins TRBV20-1 and TRBJ2-5, with D perhaps matching TRBD2 (5 bases). CDR3 size: 13 residues. V dropped 3 bases and J dropped 4 bases, with 12 bases sitting between them. Germline lookup yields CDR1 DFQATT and CDR2 SNEGSKA (reference sequence). CDR3 nucleotides: TGCAGTGCTAGCGGCGTCGCGGGAGAGACCCAGTACTTC. Translation: CSASGVAGETQYF.

The table lists this clonotype with a few counts. The CDR3 nucleotides are TGTGCCAGCAGTGACAGGGCGGGGCCCACCACAGATACGCAGTATTTT. Translated, it gives CASSDRAGPTTDTQYF. The V and J genes are TRBV27 and TRBJ2-3; possibly TRBD1 for D (7 bases). This CDR3 contains 16 residues. The V gene lost 5 bases and the J gene lost 2 bases, with 17 bases spanning the gap. From germline, CDR1 is MNHEY and CDR2 SMNVEV (reference sequence).

The chain carries TRBV20-1 and TRBJ2-7; 7 positions match TRBD1. The CDR3 loop spans 13 amino acids. J gave up 3 bases and V 4 bases, and 6 bases lay outside the gene matches. Germline lookup yields CDR1 DFQATT and CDR2 SNEGSKA (reference sequence). CDR3 protein: CSAKGAPLYEQYF. CDR3 nucleotides: TGCAGTGCTAAGGGGGCCCCCCTCTACGAGCAGTACTTC.

This clonotype was detected only once. The CDR3 spells CASSSGHLQRLFF. The CDR3 coding sequence is TGTGCCAGCAGTTCCGGACACCTACAGAGGCTGTTTTTT. The chain uses TRBV27 and TRBJ1-4, with a possible D match to TRBD1 (5 bases). Trimming removed 4 bases at V and 14 bases at J, with 17 bases between. In germline, CDR1 is MNHEY, CDR2 SMNVEV (reference sequence). The CDR3 is 13 residues long.

The genes are TRBV25-1 and TRBJ1-5, with D possibly being TRBD1 (5 bases). The germline CDR1 and CDR2 sequences are MGHDK and SYGVNS. The V end was cut by 1 base, the J end by 3 bases, with 13 bases between. CDR3 size: 16 residues. The DNA for the CDR3 is TGTGCCAGCAGTGAATGGGGCGACGGCTACAATCAGCCCCAGCATTTT. Translation: CASSEWGDGYNQPQHF.

The V gene is TRBV29-1, the J gene TRBJ2-1, with 7 bases matching TRBD2. Per germline, CDR1 SQVTM and CDR2 ANQGSEA. This CDR3 region has 15 residues. Germline trimming cut 0 bases from V and 5 bases from J; bases unmatched to any gene: 7. Here the CDR3 reads CSVEEGIGGDNEQFF. CDR3 DNA sequence: TGCAGCGTTGAAGAAGGAATTGGGGGGGACAATGAGCAGTTCTTC.

The genes are TRBV10-3 and TRBJ2-3; D is uncertain. Germline loops: CDR1 ENHRY, CDR2 SYGVKD. The CDR3 is made up of 15 amino acids. V shed 6 bases and J shed 1 base, with 14 bases lying between them. CDR3 amino acids: CAIRASYQGTDTQYF. CDR3 DNA sequence: TGTGCCATCAGAGCCTCCTACCAGGGCACAGATACGCAGTATTTT.

CDR3: CSVGRLLQIAYGYTF. As DNA, the CDR3 is TGCAGCGTTGGGAGGTTGTTGCAGATCGCCTATGGCTACACCTTC. V usage is TRBV29-1 and J usage is TRBJ1-2; D gene unclear. Germline V gives CDR1 SQVTM, CDR2 ANQGSEA. This CDR3 is built from 15 residues. V lost 4 bases and J lost 4, with 19 bases in between. The variable domain in full, with the rest retrieved from reference TRBV29-1 and TRBJ1-2, is SAVISQKPSRDICQRGTSLTIQCQVDSQVTMMFWYRQQPGQSLTLIATANQGSEATYESGFVIDKFPISRPNLTFSTLTVSNMSPEDSSIYLCSVGRLLQIAYGYTFGSGTRLTVV.

The CDR3 sequence: CASSPPNSRWGEQFF. In DNA form, the CDR3 reads TGTGCCAGCAGCCCCCCAAACTCGAGATGGGGTGAGCAGTTCTTC. The J gene is TRBJ2-1, the V gene TRBV7-2; unclear D gene. Per the germline V gene, CDR1 is SGHTA and CDR2 is FQGNSA. The length of the CDR3 is 15 residues. V was shortened by 5 bases and J by 9 bases, with 20 bases between the two germline ends.

Written as DNA, the CDR3 is TGCAGCGTTGAGGGGCGGCTAGGAGGGTATGGCTACACCTTC. Its translation: CSVEGRLGGYGYTF. The rearrangement links TRBV29-1 to TRBJ1-2; TRBD1 is a possible D gene (5 bases). Germline loops: CDR1 SQVTM, CDR2 ANQGSEA. Trimming left V 3 bases short and J 5 bases short, with 16 bases between. The length of the CDR3 is 14 residues. Full variable domain (missing parts from reference TRBV29-1 and TRBJ1-2): SAVISQKPSRDICQRGTSLTIQCQVDSQVTMMFWYRQQPGQSLTLIATANQGSEATYESGFVIDKFPISRPNLTFSTLTVSNMSPEDSSIYLCSVEGRLGGYGYTFGSGTRLTVV.

A few counts support this clonotype. Given a much more abundant clone one base away, this may be a read error. The chain joins TRBV6-4 to TRBJ2-2, with a weak D call TRBD2 (5 bases). The germline CDR1 and CDR2 sequences are MRHNA and SNTAGT. The CDR3 is made up of 14 amino acids. In DNA form, the CDR3 reads TGTGCCAGCAGGGACTCGAGTGACACCGGGGAGCTGTTTTTT. Translating gives CASRDSSDTGELFF.

The CDR3 here is CASSLPGVNEQFF. The CDR3, as DNA: TGTGCCAGCAGCTTACCAGGGGTGAATGAGCAGTTCTTC. The chain is built from TRBV7-9 and TRBJ2-1, with D perhaps TRBD1 (6 bases). Germline CDR1 is SEHNR and CDR2 is FQNEAQ (reference sequence). Between the trimmed V and J ends, which lost 2 bases and 7 bases, there was a span of 9 bases. The CDR3 runs to 13 residues.

This chain uses TRBV7-8 with TRBJ1-2; D is unclear. Germline-derived CDR1 and CDR2 are SGHVS and FQNEAQ. The V end lost 2 bases, the J end lost 8 bases, and 15 bases lay between the germline ends. The CDR3 spans 14 residues. CDR3 sequence: CASSLSWGSSGYTF. The CDR3 DNA reads TGTGCCAGCAGCTTATCGTGGGGTTCTAGCGGCTACACCTTC.

The chain has TRBV2 and TRBJ2-7, with D uncertain. The CDR3 covers 10 residues. Trimming took off 10 bases at V and 2 bases at J, with 6 bases between the two ends. The germline gives CDR1 SNHLY, CDR2 FYNNEI. Here the CDR3 reads CAIYTYEQYF. CDR3 nucleotides: TGTGCCATCTATACCTACGAGCAGTACTTC.